The clone carrying this T cell receptor (beta chain) was seen only a few times. CDR1 and CDR2 (germline): SGHVS, FQNEAQ. The CDR3 loop spans 15 amino acids. Trimming took off 5 bases at V and 3 bases at J, with 17 bases between the two ends. Here immunoSEQ multiplex PCR was the method, and the copy in TCRdb shows in-frame clones only, minus some. This table holds around 300,000 clones, about 86% found once. The sample belongs to a study of cytomegalovirus exposure and HLA in healthy donors. Sample: PBMCs. The rearrangement uses TRBV7-8 and TRBJ2-7; D is ambiguous. The source of this sequence is a woman between 18 and 29 years old in good health and CMV-seronegative. The CDR3 sequence: CASSLTAGRHYEQYF. The CDR3 DNA is TGTGCCAGCAGCCTCACTGCCGGCAGGCACTACGAGCAGTACTTC. The whole variable domain, filled in from reference TRBV7-8 and TRBJ2-7, reads GAGVSQSPRYKVAKRGQDVALRCDPISGHVSLFWYQQALGQGPEFLTYFQNEAQLDKSGLPSDRFFAERPEGSVSTLKIQRTQQEDSAVYLCASSLTAGRHYEQYFGPGTRLTVT.